This T cell receptor beta chain came from a study of T cells in Graves' hyperthyroidism and ophthalmopathy. Authors of the study amplified TCR beta CDR3 regions from RNA transcripts. Researchers ran a first-round RT-PCR on the TCR CDR3 using the HTBI primer set. Via MiXCR, TCRdb re-called the multiplex PCR reads, giving one row per CDR3 protein. The sample contains approximately 370,000 distinct CDR3 sequences, approximately 17% of which appear only once. Germline values: CDR1 SQVTM, CDR2 ANQGSEA. The CDR3 is made up of 14 amino acids. V was pared by 5 bases and J by 1 base, with 3 bases of the junction left unmatched. Diagnostic decisions used clinical symptoms, serum thyroxine and TRAb, thyroid ultrasound and orbital computed tomography. Blood was obtained at the first hyperthyroidism diagnosis, which preceded any ophthalmopathy symptoms. This clonotype was observed many times.

The chain employs TRBV29-1 and TRBJ2-2; TRBD1 matches at 8 bases. The sample consisted of blood. The clonotype was recovered from a woman aged 25 to 45 with Graves' hyperthyroidism that later progressed to Graves' ophthalmopathy. The CDR3 reads CSVRTGQNTGELFF. DNA of the CDR3: TGCAGCGTTAGGACAGGGCAGAACACCGGGGAGCTGTTTTTT.